The present T cell receptor (beta chain) was sequenced within a study of T cells after yellow fever vaccination. The study's findings and limits: Some clonotypes were seen in both the CD4 and the CD8 compartments. These made up a small share and likely arose from convergent recombination. Reappearance after the booster was observed for most primary-vaccination clones (about 97% CD4, more than 70% CD8). Though weaker, the secondary response peaked faster, on day 5 versus 15.

TCRdb fed the 5' RACE reads into MiXCR, producing one record per CDR3 protein. In the table there are more than 300,000 distinct CDR3 sequences, approximately 11% of which are singletons. J was trimmed by 2 bases and V by 2 bases; bases with no gene match: 7. CDR3 length equals 16 residues. The germline V gene has CDR1 MNHEY and CDR2 SVGAGI. This clonotype was seen only a few times. Its cognate antigen is unknown. The input for sequencing was CD4+ T cells sorted from PBMCs, taken 45 days after the yellow fever booster vaccination. This receptor was taken from a man aged 18 to 30 who received the YFV17D yellow fever vaccine. The chain has TRBV6-5 and TRBJ2-7; 9 bases are a match to TRBD2. The CDR3 region is CASSYRVGGGAYEQYF. The CDR3 DNA reads as TGTGCCAGCAGTTACCGGGTTGGCGGGGGGGCCTACGAGCAGTACTTC.